The T cell receptor beta chain under discussion was sequenced for a study of cytomegalovirus exposure and HLA in healthy donors. In the study overall: Around 200 million T cells yielded about 120 million unique TCR beta sequences, as an earlier analysis found.

Amplification used 60 Vbeta primers and 13 Jbeta primers. In the source study's methods: There were about 80 million unique TCR beta chains by a later count, and around 10 million of them were shared. Some clones are missing from TCRdb's copy, which holds only in-frame ones; the method was immunoSEQ multiplex PCR. The V and J calls and the clone size are those of that table, but D and trimming were determined from the DNA. The sample shows some 200,000 clones, 82% of them seen only once. The CDR3 sequence is 13 residues long. Trimming took 6 bases from V and 2 from J; bases not matched to a gene: 0. In germline, CDR1 is SNHLY, CDR2 FYNNEI.

This chain joins TRBV2 and TRBJ1-2; TRBD1 matches at 10 bases. The clonotype comes from a woman under 30 in good health and CMV-seronegative. Sequencing input: PBMCs. The CDR3 sequence is CASRTGGNYGYTF. CDR3 DNA: TGTGCCAGCAGGACAGGGGGCAACTATGGCTACACCTTC.